Shown below are 24 T cell receptor beta chains from a single sample sequenced in a study of blood T cell repertoires in COVID-19. Data came from immunoSEQ multiplex PCR; TCRdb stores just in-frame clones and leaves some out. The sample records tens of thousands of clones, more than 75% being singletons. Sequenced sample: peripheral blood. Receptor source: a man older than 75 with acute or convalescent COVID-19.

Here the CDR3 DNA reads TGTGCCAGCAGCTCAAGGACTAGCGGGAGCGCAGATACGCAGTATTTT. Amino acids: CASSSRTSGSADTQYF. The V and J genes are TRBV11-3 and TRBJ2-3; 13 positions match TRBD2. The V and J ends lost 4 bases and 4 bases, in that order; junction bases with no gene match: 5. Germline-derived CDR1 and CDR2 are SGHNT and YENEEA. The CDR3 contains 16 residues.

The genes are TRBV11-2 and TRBJ1-1; no clear D. The V gene's germline CDR1 is SGHAT and CDR2 FQNNGV. There are 11 residues in the CDR3. Between the trimmed V and J ends, which lost 3 bases and 9 bases, there was a span of 8 bases. The CDR3 DNA sequence: TGTGCCAGCAGCTTCTCGTCCCAAGCTTTCTTT. Translating it yields CASSFSSQAFF.

The rearrangement links TRBV6-5 to TRBJ2-1, with TRBD2 matching over 11 bases. Germline V lookup: CDR1 MNHEY, CDR2 SVGAGI. The J segment lost 8 bases and the V segment lost 5 bases, leaving 8 bases of the junction unmatched. The CDR3 has 15 residues. CDR3 loop: CASSQSSGRVDEQFF. The CDR3 nucleotides are TGTGCCAGCAGTCAGAGTAGCGGGAGGGTAGATGAGCAGTTCTTC.

In its sample, this clone was seen once. V gene TRBV4-2 combines with J gene TRBJ1-2, with 9 nucleotides matching TRBD1. The length of the CDR3 is 14 residues. The germline V gene encodes CDR1 LGHNA and CDR2 YNFKEQ. After removal of 2 bases from V and 4 bases from J, the junction contained 2 bases not matched to a gene. Written as DNA, the CDR3 is TGTGCCAGCAGCCAACCGGGACAGGGCTATGGCTACACCTTC. Protein product: CASSQPGQGYGYTF.

The chain employs TRBV10-3 and TRBJ2-7; TRBD2 might be the D (6 bases). CDR1 ENHRY and CDR2 SYGVKD come from the germline V gene. V was pared by 11 bases and J by 7 bases, with 24 bases between. This CDR3 spans 14 amino acids. The CDR3 sequence: CAATKGRDGGEQYF. The CDR3 DNA reads TGTGCCGCCACAAAGGGCAGGGATGGAGGGGAGCAGTACTTC.

Only a few counts were recorded for this clone. The chain combines TRBV28 with TRBJ2-4; 9 bases match TRBD2. CDR1 is MDHEN, CDR2 SYDVKM, per germline. The trim removed 3 bases at V and 1 base at J, leaving 10 bases unmatched. This CDR3 contains 18 residues. The CDR3 bases are TGTGCCAGCAGTTTTTTTATTGTTAGCGGGAGCGCCAAAAACATTCAGTACTTC. Amino acids: CASSFFIVSGSAKNIQYF.

This rearrangement joins TRBV7-8 to TRBJ1-1; TRBD1 is a possible D gene (5 bases). The CDR3 is made up of 16 amino acids. Looked up from germline, CDR1 is SGHVS and CDR2 is FQNEAQ. Trimming removed 5 bases from V and 4 bases from J, with 20 bases in between. The CDR3 loop reads CASSPRGGLQSTEAFF. In DNA, the CDR3 is TGTGCCAGCAGCCCGCGGGGGGGACTTCAGTCCACTGAAGCTTTCTTT.

This clone was seen a few times. The chain recombines TRBV4-1 with TRBJ1-1, with D tentatively TRBD1 (5 bases). The germline V gene has CDR1 MGHRA and CDR2 YSYEKL. CDR3 length equals 13 residues. Between the trimmed V and J ends, which lost 6 bases and 1 base, there was a span of 9 bases. The CDR3 protein is CASSKQGNTEAFF. As DNA, the CDR3 is TGCGCCAGCAGTAAGCAGGGGAACACTGAAGCTTTCTTT.

V and J are TRBV27 and TRBJ1-2, with 9 positions matching TRBD1. Germline-derived CDR1 and CDR2 are MNHEY and SMNVEV (reference sequence). J was trimmed by 3 bases and V by 5 bases; bases with no gene match: 10. The CDR3 spans 16 residues. CDR3 sequence: CASSPTGGDRYYGYTF. The CDR3 DNA reads as TGTGCCAGCAGTCCCACAGGGGGCGATAGGTACTATGGCTACACCTTC.

The J gene is TRBJ1-5, the V gene TRBV27; 12 bases agree with TRBD1. Trimming cost V 4 bases and J 5 bases; bases outside gene matches: 6. The germline V gene encodes CDR1 MNHEY and CDR2 SMNVEV (reference sequence). CDR3 length equals 16 residues. The CDR3 spells CASSSIGTGGHQPQHF. The CDR3 nucleotides read TGTGCCAGCAGTTCCATAGGGACAGGGGGCCATCAGCCCCAGCATTTT.

This clone was counted a few times. CDR3 nucleotides: TGTGCCAGTAGTATACAGTACTACAATGAGCAGTTCTTC. Translated, it gives CASSIQYYNEQFF. This rearrangement joins TRBV19 to TRBJ2-1; D is ambiguous. Germline assignment: CDR1 LNHDA and CDR2 SQIVND (reference sequence). The CDR3 runs to 13 residues. V was trimmed by 2 bases and J by 3 bases, leaving 5 bases between them.

The chain employs TRBV30 and TRBJ1-4, with D perhaps matching TRBD1 (5 bases). The CDR3 loop spans 15 amino acids. CDR1 and CDR2 (germline): GTSNPN, SVGIG (reference sequence). Trimming left V 0 bases short and J 5 bases short, with 13 bases between. CDR3 nucleotides: TGTGCCTGGAGTGTAAAGAGGGGACTAAATGAAAAACTGTTTTTT. Translation gives CAWSVKRGLNEKLFF.

This clone was seen only once. The V gene is TRBV29-1, the J gene TRBJ1-2; possible D gene TRBD1, 5 bases. V was cut by 6 bases and J by 2 bases, with 16 bases left in between. This CDR3 has 14 amino acids. Germline CDR1 reads SQVTM; CDR2 reads ANQGSEA. Written as DNA, the CDR3 is TGCAGCGTGGGGCTTCAGGTTCGGAACTATGGCTACACCTTC. Its translation is CSVGLQVRNYGYTF.

The chain employs TRBV13 and TRBJ1-3; 9 positions agree with TRBD1. CDR3 size: 16 residues. The J segment lost 4 bases and the V segment lost 3 bases, leaving 7 bases of the junction unmatched. Germline CDR1 is PRHDT and CDR2 is FYEKMQ (reference sequence). The DNA of the CDR3 is TGTGCCAGCAGCTTTACGACAGGGGGAGGAGGAAACACCATATATTTT. Translating gives CASSFTTGGGGNTIYF. The full variable domain, with the rest looked up from reference TRBV13 and TRBJ1-3, is AAGVIQSPRHLIKEKRETATLKCYPIPRHDTVYWYQQGPGQDPQFLISFYEKMQSDKGSIPDRFSAQQFSDYHSELNMSSLELGDSALYFCASSFTTGGGGNTIYFGEGSWLTVV.

The chain joins TRBV5-6 to TRBJ1-2, with 7 nucleotides matching TRBD1. Germline V gene data show CDR1 as SGHDT and CDR2 as YYEEEE. V lost 3 bases and J lost 8; bases outside the gene matches: 13. The CDR3 is made up of 15 amino acids. CDR3 sequence: CASSSRMTGIYGYTF. In DNA, the CDR3 is TGTGCCAGCAGCTCCCGCATGACAGGGATATACGGCTACACCTTC.

The chain uses TRBV9 and TRBJ2-2, with TRBD1 identical over 7 bases. Germline loops: CDR1 SGDLS, CDR2 YYNGEE. The CDR3 spans 15 residues. Trimming cost V 4 bases and J 4 bases; bases outside gene matches: 7. CDR3 region: CASSRDSSVTGELFF. DNA of the CDR3: TGTGCCAGCAGCCGGGACAGCAGTGTCACCGGGGAGCTGTTTTTT.

CDR3 coding DNA: TGTGCCAGCACCTCGCCCCGGCAGGGGAGTATATACGAGCAGTACTTC. Its translation is CASTSPRQGSIYEQYF. This chain connects TRBV27 to TRBJ2-7; tentatively, D is TRBD1 (6 bases). V gave up 7 bases and J gave up 4 bases, with 23 bases separating them. This CDR3 is 16 amino acids long. Looked up from germline, CDR1 is MNHEY and CDR2 is SMNVEV (reference sequence).

The rearrangement joins TRBV5-6 to TRBJ2-2; D is unclear. Per germline, CDR1 SGHDT and CDR2 YYEEEE. The CDR3 contains 15 residues. V lost 0 bases and J 3 bases, leaving 9 bases between the germline ends. The CDR3 spells CASSLGQVHTGELFF. In DNA, the CDR3 is TGTGCCAGCAGCTTGGGGCAGGTACACACCGGGGAGCTGTTTTTT.

The J gene is TRBJ1-2, the V gene TRBV30, with 9 bases matching TRBD1. CDR1 and CDR2 from the germline V gene are GTSNPN and SVGIG (reference sequence). Trimming cost V 1 base and J 8 bases; bases outside gene matches: 8. This CDR3 has 14 amino acids. The CDR3 loop reads CAWSEGQGPPGYTF. The CDR3 nucleotides read TGTGCCTGGAGTGAGGGACAGGGTCCCCCGGGCTACACCTTC.

The gene calls are TRBV28 and TRBJ1-2; 8 bases agree with TRBD1. CDR3 length: 17 residues. Germline V gives CDR1 MDHEN, CDR2 SYDVKM. The V gene end was trimmed by 1 base and the J gene end by 4 bases; junction bases not matched to a gene: 11. In nucleotides, the CDR3 is TGTGCCAGCAGTTTATCCGGACAGGGTGGAGAAATCTATGGCTACACCTTC. It specifies CASSLSGQGGEIYGYTF.

The V and J genes are TRBV28 and TRBJ1-2, with 8 bases aligning to TRBD1. V lost 6 bases to trimming and J lost 5 bases; unmatched junction nucleotides: 5. The CDR3 sequence is 13 residues long. From germline, CDR1 is MDHEN and CDR2 SYDVKM. CDR3 protein: CASSSGQGYGYTF. The CDR3 nucleotides read TGTGCCAGCAGCAGCGGACAGGGATATGGCTACACCTTC.

The chain's CDR3 is CASKAPTSGVGEQFF. CDR3 DNA: TGTGCCAGCAAAGCCCCCACTAGCGGGGTAGGCGAGCAGTTCTTC. The V and J genes are TRBV6-5 and TRBJ2-1, with 10 bases matching TRBD2. The J segment lost 10 bases and the V segment lost 7 bases, leaving 13 bases of the junction unmatched. Germline V lookup: CDR1 MNHEY, CDR2 SVGAGI. The CDR3 spans 15 residues.

The rearrangement links TRBV12-5 to TRBJ1-1, with unresolved D. Trimming removed 5 bases from V and 6 bases from J, with 7 bases in between. Germline V gene data show CDR1 as LGHNT and CDR2 as FRNRAP. The CDR3 sequence is 11 residues long. The DNA of the CDR3 is TGTGCTAGTGGTCAACGAGCTGAAGCTTTCTTT. Protein sequence: CASGQRAEAFF.

The rearrangement uses TRBV28 and TRBJ2-7; D unclear. The CDR3 runs to 11 residues. The V and J ends lost 5 bases and 6 bases respectively, with 8 bases between them. CDR1 MDHEN and CDR2 SYDVKM come from the germline V gene. The CDR3 nucleotides read TGTGCCAGCAGTCAACAACGCGAGCAGTACTTC. It yields the protein CASSQQREQYF.